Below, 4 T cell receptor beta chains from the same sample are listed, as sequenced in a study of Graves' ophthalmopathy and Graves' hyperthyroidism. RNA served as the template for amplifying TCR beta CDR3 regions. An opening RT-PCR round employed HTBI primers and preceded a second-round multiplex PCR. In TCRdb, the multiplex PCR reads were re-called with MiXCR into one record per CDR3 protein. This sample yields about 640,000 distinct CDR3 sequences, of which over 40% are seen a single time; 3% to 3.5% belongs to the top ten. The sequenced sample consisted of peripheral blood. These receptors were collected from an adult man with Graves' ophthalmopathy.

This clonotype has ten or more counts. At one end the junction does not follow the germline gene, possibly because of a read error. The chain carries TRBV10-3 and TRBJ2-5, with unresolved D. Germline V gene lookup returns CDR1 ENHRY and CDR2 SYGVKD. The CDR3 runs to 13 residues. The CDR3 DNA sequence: TGTGCCAGCAGTATCCTTGAATCTGGGACCCAGTACTTC. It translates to CASSILESGTQYF.

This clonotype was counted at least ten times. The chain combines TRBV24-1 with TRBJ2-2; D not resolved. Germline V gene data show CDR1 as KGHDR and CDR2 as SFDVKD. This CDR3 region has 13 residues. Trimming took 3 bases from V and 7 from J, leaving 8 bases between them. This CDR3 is CATSDPSIGELFF. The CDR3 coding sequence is TGTGCCACCAGTGATCCATCGATCGGGGAGCTGTTTTTT.

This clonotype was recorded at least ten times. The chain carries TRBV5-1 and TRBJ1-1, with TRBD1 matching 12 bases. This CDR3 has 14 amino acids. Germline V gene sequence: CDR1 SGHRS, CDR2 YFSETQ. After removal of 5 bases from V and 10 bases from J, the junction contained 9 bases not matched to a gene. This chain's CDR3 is CASRSPGQGAGAFF. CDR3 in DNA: TGCGCCAGCAGATCCCCGGGACAGGGGGCGGGAGCTTTCTTT.

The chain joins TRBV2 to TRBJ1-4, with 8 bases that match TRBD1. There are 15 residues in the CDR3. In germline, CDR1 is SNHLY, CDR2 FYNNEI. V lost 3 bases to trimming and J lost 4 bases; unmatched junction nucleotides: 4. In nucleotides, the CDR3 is TGTGCCAGCAGTGACCAGGGGGCGGGTAATGAAAAACTGTTTTTT. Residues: CASSDQGAGNEKLFF. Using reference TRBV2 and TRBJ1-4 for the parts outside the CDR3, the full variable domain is EPEVTQTPSHQVTQMGQEVILRCVPISNHLYFYWYRQILGQKVEFLVSFYNNEISEKSEIFDDQFSVERPDGSNFTLKIRSTKLEDSAMYFCASSDQGAGNEKLFFGSGTQLSVL.